Each of the 2 T cell receptor beta chains below was sequenced from the same sample in a study of spatial heterogeneity in lung cancer. The time point was: sample taken at primary tumor resection. MiXCR, run by TCRdb on the 5' RACE reads, gives a single entry per CDR3 protein. The sample has about 22,000 distinct CDR3 sequences, approximately 5.8% seen once. The sequencing here drew on PBMCs, taken at surgery. These receptor sequences come from a male donor with early-stage non-small cell lung cancer.

This clonotype was observed at least ten times. The V and J genes are TRBV11-3 and TRBJ2-7; 7 bases match TRBD1. Per germline, CDR1 SGHNT and CDR2 YENEEA. After removal of 0 bases from V and 6 bases from J, the junction contained 8 bases not matched to a gene. The CDR3 loop spans 15 amino acids. The CDR3 DNA is TGTGCCAGCAGCTTAGATGGGGACAGTTCGTTCGAGCAGTACTTC. Its protein is CASSLDGDSSFEQYF. Full variable domain (remainder filled in from reference TRBV11-3 and TRBJ2-7): EAGVVQSPRYKIIEKKQPVAFWCNPISGHNTLYWYLQNLGQGPELLIRYENEEAVDDSQLPKDRFSAERLKGVDSTLKIQPAELGDSAVYLCASSLDGDSSFEQYFGPGTRLTVT.

This clonotype was seen repeatedly, ten times or more. V gene TRBV24-1 combines with J gene TRBJ2-6; D unresolved. The CDR3 runs 13 residues. CDR1 KGHDR and CDR2 SFDVKD come from the germline V gene. V lost 7 bases and J 0 bases, leaving 3 bases between the germline ends. The DNA for the CDR3 is TGTGCCACCAGGGGCTCTGGGGCCAACGTCCTGACTTTC. Its protein is CATRGSGANVLTF.